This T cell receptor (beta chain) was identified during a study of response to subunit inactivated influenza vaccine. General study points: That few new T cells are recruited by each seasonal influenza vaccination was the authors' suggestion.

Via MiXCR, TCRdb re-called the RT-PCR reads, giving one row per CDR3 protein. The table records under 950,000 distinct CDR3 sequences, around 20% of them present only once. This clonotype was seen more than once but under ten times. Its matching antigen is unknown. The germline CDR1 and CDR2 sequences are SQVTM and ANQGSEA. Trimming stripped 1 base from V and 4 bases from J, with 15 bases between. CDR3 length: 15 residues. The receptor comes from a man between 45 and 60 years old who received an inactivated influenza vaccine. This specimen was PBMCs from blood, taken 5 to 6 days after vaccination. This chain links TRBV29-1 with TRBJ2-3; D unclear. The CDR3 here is CSVEGAVLGSDTQYF. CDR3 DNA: TGCAGCGTTGAAGGGGCGGTATTGGGCTCAGATACGCAGTATTTT.